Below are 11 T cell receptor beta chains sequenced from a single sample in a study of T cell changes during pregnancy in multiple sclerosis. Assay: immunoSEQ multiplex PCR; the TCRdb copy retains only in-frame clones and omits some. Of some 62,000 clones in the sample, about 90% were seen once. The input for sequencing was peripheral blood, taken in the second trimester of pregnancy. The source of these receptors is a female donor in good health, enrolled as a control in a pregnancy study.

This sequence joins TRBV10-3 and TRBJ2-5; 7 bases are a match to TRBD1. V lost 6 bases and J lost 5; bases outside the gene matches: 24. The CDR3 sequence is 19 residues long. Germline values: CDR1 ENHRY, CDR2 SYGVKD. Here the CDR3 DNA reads TGTGCCATCAGCGCAGGGGGATTCACAGGGCGGCAGGGTAGGGAGACCCAGTACTTC. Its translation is CAISAGGFTGRQGRETQYF.

CDR3 loop: CASSLTSGSYNEQFF. CDR3 in DNA: TGTGCCAGCAGCTTGACTAGCGGGAGTTACAATGAGCAGTTCTTC. The chain couples TRBV5-5 to TRBJ2-1, with 11 bases matching TRBD2. Germline CDR1 and CDR2: SGHKS and YYEKEE (reference sequence). CDR3 length: 15 residues. V lost 1 base to trimming and J lost 4 bases; unmatched junction nucleotides: 1.

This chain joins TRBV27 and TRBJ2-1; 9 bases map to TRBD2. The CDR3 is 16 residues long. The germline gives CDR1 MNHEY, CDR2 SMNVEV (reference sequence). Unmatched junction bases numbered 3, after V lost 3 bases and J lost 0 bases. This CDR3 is CASSFPRGGSYNEQFF. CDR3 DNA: TGTGCCAGCAGTTTCCCGCGGGGGGGCTCCTACAATGAGCAGTTCTTC.

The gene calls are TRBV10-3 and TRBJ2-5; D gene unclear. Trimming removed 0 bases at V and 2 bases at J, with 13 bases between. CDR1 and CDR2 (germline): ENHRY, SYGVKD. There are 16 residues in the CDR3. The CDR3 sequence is CAISESNYGEQETQYF. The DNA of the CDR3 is TGTGCCATCAGTGAGTCGAACTACGGAGAGCAAGAGACCCAGTACTTC.

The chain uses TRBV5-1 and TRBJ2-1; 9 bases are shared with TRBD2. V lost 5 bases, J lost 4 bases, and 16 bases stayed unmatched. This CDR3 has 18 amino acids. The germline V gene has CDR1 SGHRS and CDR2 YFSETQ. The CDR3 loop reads CASRHGLAPEVLYNEQFF. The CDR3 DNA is TGCGCCAGCAGACATGGACTAGCGCCAGAAGTCCTATACAATGAGCAGTTCTTC.

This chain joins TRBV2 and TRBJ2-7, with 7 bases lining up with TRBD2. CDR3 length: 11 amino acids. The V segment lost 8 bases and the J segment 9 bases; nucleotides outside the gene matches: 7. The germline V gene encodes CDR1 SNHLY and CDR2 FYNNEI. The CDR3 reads CASGEGALQYF. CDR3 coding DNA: TGTGCCAGCGGGGAGGGAGCCCTGCAGTACTTC. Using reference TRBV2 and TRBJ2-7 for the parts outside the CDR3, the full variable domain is EPEVTQTPSHQVTQMGQEVILRCVPISNHLYFYWYRQILGQKVEFLVSFYNNEISEKSEIFDDQFSVERPDGSNFTLKIRSTKLEDSAMYFCASGEGALQYFGPGTRLTVT.

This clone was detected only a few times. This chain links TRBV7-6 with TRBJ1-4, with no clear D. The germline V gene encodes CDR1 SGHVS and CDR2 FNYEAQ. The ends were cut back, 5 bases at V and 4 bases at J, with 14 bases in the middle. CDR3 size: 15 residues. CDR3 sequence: CASSPDLGVNEKLFF. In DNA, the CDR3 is TGTGCCAGCAGCCCTGACCTGGGAGTTAATGAAAAACTGTTTTTT.

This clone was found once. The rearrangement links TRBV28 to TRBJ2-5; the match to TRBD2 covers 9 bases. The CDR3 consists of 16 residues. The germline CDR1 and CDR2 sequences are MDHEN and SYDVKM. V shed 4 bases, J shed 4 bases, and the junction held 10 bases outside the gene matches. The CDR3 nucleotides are TGTGCCAGCAGTTCACACGCTAGCGGGACCGGAGAGACCCAGTACTTC. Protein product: CASSSHASGTGETQYF.

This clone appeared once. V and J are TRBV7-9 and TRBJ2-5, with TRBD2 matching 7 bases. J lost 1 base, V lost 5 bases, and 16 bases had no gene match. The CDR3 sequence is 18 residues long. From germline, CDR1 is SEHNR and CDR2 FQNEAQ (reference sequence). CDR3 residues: CASSPFAWGGHLQETQYF. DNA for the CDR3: TGTGCCAGCAGCCCATTCGCGTGGGGGGGTCATCTCCAAGAGACCCAGTACTTC.

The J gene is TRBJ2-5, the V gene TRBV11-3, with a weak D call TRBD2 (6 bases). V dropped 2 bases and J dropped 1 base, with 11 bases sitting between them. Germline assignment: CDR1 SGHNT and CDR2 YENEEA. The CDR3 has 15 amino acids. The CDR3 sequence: CASSLHLGSQETQYF. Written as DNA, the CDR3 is TGTGCCAGCAGCTTACACCTCGGGAGCCAAGAGACCCAGTACTTC.

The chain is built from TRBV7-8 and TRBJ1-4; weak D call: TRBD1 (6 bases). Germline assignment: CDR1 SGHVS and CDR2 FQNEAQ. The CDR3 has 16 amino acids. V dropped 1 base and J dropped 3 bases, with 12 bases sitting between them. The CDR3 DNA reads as TGTGCCAGCAGCTTAGTGATCACAGGGTCTAATGAAAAACTGTTTTTT. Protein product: CASSLVITGSNEKLFF.